This T cell receptor (beta chain) was documented in a study of CXCR3-negative and CXCR3-positive naive CD8 T cells. Points from the study as a whole: Naive cells positive for CXCR3 carried more hydrophobic TRB CDR3s than CXCR3-negative ones.

CD45RO-CCR7+CD27+CD95- cells counted as naive CD8+ T cells. Note on this clonotype: What it binds is unknown.

Germline CDR1 reads SGHVS; CDR2 reads FQNEAQ. The CDR3 runs 12 residues. Through 5' RACE with UMI labels, the TRB cDNA libraries were prepared. TCRdb reprocessed the 5' RACE reads and keeps a single row for each CDR3 protein, giving no DNA. This sample's clone table lists about 98,000 distinct CDR3 sequences. The gene calls are TRBV7-8 and TRBJ2-1. Input material: naive CXCR3+ CD8+ T cells from blood. Noted subset: CD45RO-CCR7+CD27+CD95- naive CD8+ T cells expressing CXCR3 (TNR3+). The sequence was collected from a human donor in good health. Some clones in this sample may be carry-over from other donors' samples. This chain's CDR3 is CASSLGDNEQFF.